The 14 T cell receptor beta chains in this list originate from one sample, sequenced in a study of blood T cell repertoires in COVID-19. Some clones are missing from TCRdb's copy, which holds only in-frame ones; the method was immunoSEQ multiplex PCR. Of 200,000 to 300,000 clones in the sample, 83% were seen once. Sequencing was performed on peripheral blood. All receptors come from a human donor in a cohort sampled during active COVID-19.

V is TRBV19 and J is TRBJ2-2; 12 nucleotides agree with TRBD1. The ends lost 6 bases at V and 6 bases at J; junction bases unmatched: 5. The germline CDR1 and CDR2 sequences are LNHDA and SQIVND (reference sequence). The CDR3 length is 15 residues. The CDR3 is CASSRDRGHPGELFF. As DNA, the CDR3 is TGTGCCAGTAGCCGGGACAGGGGGCATCCCGGGGAGCTGTTTTTT.

Concerning this clone: This specimen includes other DNA sequences encoding the same CDR3. The V gene is TRBV5-1, the J gene TRBJ1-1, with no clear D. The germline gives CDR1 SGHRS, CDR2 YFSETQ. The CDR3 totals 13 residues. V lost 1 base, J lost 1 base, and 5 bases lay in between. CDR3 bases: TGCGCCAGCAGCTTGTCACAGAACACTGAAGCTTTCTTT. Protein product: CASSLSQNTEAFF.

This chain connects TRBV18 to TRBJ1-5; 8 bases are a match to TRBD1. Germline assignment: CDR1 KGHSH and CDR2 LQKENI. V was pared by 2 bases and J by 6 bases, with 3 bases of the junction left unmatched. This CDR3 is built from 14 residues. Here the CDR3 reads CASSPGQGAQPQHF. In DNA form, the CDR3 reads TGTGCCAGCTCACCAGGTCAGGGGGCTCAGCCCCAGCATTTT.

The rearrangement links TRBV5-1 to TRBJ2-2; 8 bases are shared with TRBD1. The CDR3 runs to 17 residues. Germline lookup yields CDR1 SGHRS and CDR2 YFSETQ. Germline trimming cut 0 bases from V and 5 bases from J; bases unmatched to any gene: 9. CDR3 region: CASSLVLTGGKTGELFF. CDR3 nucleotides: TGCGCCAGCAGCTTGGTTCTAACAGGGGGGAAAACCGGGGAGCTGTTTTTT.

V usage is TRBV7-9 and J usage is TRBJ1-2, with D unclear. V was clipped by 1 base and J by 7 bases, with 10 bases between them. Germline V gene lookup returns CDR1 SEHNR and CDR2 FQNEAQ (reference sequence). The CDR3 consists of 13 residues. The CDR3 DNA reads as TGTGCCAGCAGCTTAGAAGTTCCGGGTGGCTACACCTTC. Translated, it gives CASSLEVPGGYTF.

V usage is TRBV25-1 and J usage is TRBJ2-1; D is perhaps TRBD1 (6 bases). This CDR3 contains 15 residues. Trimming removed 2 bases at V and 1 base at J, with 9 bases between. Germline CDR1 reads MGHDK; CDR2 reads SYGVNS. The CDR3: CASSERGLSYNEQFF. The CDR3 DNA reads TGTGCCAGCAGTGAAAGGGGGTTATCCTACAATGAGCAGTTCTTC.

This rearrangement joins TRBV28 to TRBJ1-2; D may be TRBD1 (6 bases). CDR3 length: 20 amino acids. The V end lost 4 bases, the J end lost 5 bases, and 32 bases lay between the germline ends. CDR1 MDHEN and CDR2 SYDVKM come from the germline V gene. CDR3 sequence reads: CASSSYGQTERTSTTYGYTF. CDR3 nucleotide sequence: TGTGCCAGCAGTTCCTACGGACAGACTGAACGGACCAGCACTACTTATGGCTACACCTTC.

The V and J genes are TRBV7-9 and TRBJ1-2; 8 positions match TRBD1. Germline lookup yields CDR1 SEHNR and CDR2 FQNEAQ (reference sequence). The ends lost 7 bases at V and 4 bases at J; junction bases unmatched: 14. The CDR3 is 16 amino acids. The CDR3 DNA sequence: TGTGCCAGCACCACCAATCCGGGACAGGACATCTATGGCTACACCTTC. This sequence encodes CASTTNPGQDIYGYTF.

DNA for the CDR3: TGTGCCAGCAGCTTGGGCGGACTTGATACGTACGAGCAGTACTTC. This codes for CASSLGGLDTYEQYF. The V gene is TRBV5-6, the J gene TRBJ2-7; D possibly corresponds to TRBD2 (5 bases). The CDR3 spans 15 residues. V lost 0 bases and J lost 4, with 14 bases in between. Per the germline V gene, CDR1 is SGHDT and CDR2 is YYEEEE.

The J gene is TRBJ1-1, the V gene TRBV27, with a weak D call TRBD1 (5 bases). The CDR3 consists of 14 residues. V was shortened by 7 bases and J by 2 bases, with 14 bases between the two germline ends. From germline, CDR1 is MNHEY and CDR2 SMNVEV (reference sequence). This chain's CDR3 is CASKSGRANTEAFF. The CDR3 DNA reads TGTGCCAGCAAAAGTGGCAGGGCAAACACTGAAGCTTTCTTT.

As DNA, the CDR3 is TGTGCCTGGAGTGTACTAAGAAGCAATCAGCCCCAGCATTTT. It encodes CAWSVLRSNQPQHF. The rearrangement links TRBV30 to TRBJ1-5, with D uncertain. Trimming pared 0 bases from V and 1 base from J, leaving 7 bases between. The length of the CDR3 is 14 residues. CDR1 is GTSNPN, CDR2 SVGIG, per germline (reference sequence). Combining the CDR3 with reference TRBV30 and TRBJ1-5 gives the whole variable domain SQTIHQWPATLVQPVGSPLSLECTVEGTSNPNLYWYRQAAGRGLQLLFYSVGIGQISSEVPQNLSASRPQDRQFILSSKKLLLSDSGFYLCAWSVLRSNQPQHFGDGTRLSIL.

V usage is TRBV29-1 and J usage is TRBJ2-7; D possibly corresponds to TRBD1 (6 bases). Trimming took off 3 bases at V and 3 bases at J, with 9 bases between the two ends. This CDR3 spans 12 amino acids. CDR1 SQVTM and CDR2 ANQGSEA come from the germline V gene. The CDR3 DNA reads as TGCAGCGTTGACAGGGGCGGCTACGAGCAGTACTTC. It specifies CSVDRGGYEQYF.

The J gene is TRBJ2-5, the V gene TRBV30, with TRBD1 as a possible D gene (6 bases). Germline assignment: CDR1 GTSNPN and CDR2 SVGIG (reference sequence). V was shortened by 2 bases and J by 4 bases, with 8 bases between the two germline ends. The CDR3 contains 12 residues. The CDR3 protein is CAWSKGVETQYF. CDR3 in DNA: TGTGCCTGGAGTAAGGGGGTAGAGACCCAGTACTTC.

The table lists this clone with a few counts. The V and J genes are TRBV5-6 and TRBJ2-1; unclear D gene. Between the trimmed V and J ends, which lost 2 bases and 5 bases, there was a span of 5 bases. CDR1 is SGHDT, CDR2 YYEEEE, per germline. The CDR3 consists of 12 residues. The CDR3 nucleotides are TGTGCCAGCAGCTTTTCGGACAATGAGCAGTTCTTC. It codes for CASSFSDNEQFF.